Only a few counts were recorded for the clone carrying this T cell receptor (beta chain). TCRdb independently ran MiXCR on the 5' RACE reads; one entry per CDR3 protein. The sample carries roughly 1,500,000 distinct CDR3 sequences, around a third recorded once. The source of the sample is a study of identical twins. Sample: cord blood. The receptor was derived from a newborn girl in good health.

This chain's CDR3 is CASSSYRGRTYEQYF. In DNA, the CDR3 is TGTGCCAGCAGCTCTTACAGGGGAAGGACCTACGAGCAGTACTTC. The V call is TRBV5-5, the J call TRBJ2-5; 7 nucleotides line up with TRBD1. The DNA end is more similar to TRBJ2-7, so the J call may be wrong. Germline V gene data show CDR1 as SGHKS and CDR2 as YYEKEE (reference sequence). The CDR3 is made up of 15 amino acids.